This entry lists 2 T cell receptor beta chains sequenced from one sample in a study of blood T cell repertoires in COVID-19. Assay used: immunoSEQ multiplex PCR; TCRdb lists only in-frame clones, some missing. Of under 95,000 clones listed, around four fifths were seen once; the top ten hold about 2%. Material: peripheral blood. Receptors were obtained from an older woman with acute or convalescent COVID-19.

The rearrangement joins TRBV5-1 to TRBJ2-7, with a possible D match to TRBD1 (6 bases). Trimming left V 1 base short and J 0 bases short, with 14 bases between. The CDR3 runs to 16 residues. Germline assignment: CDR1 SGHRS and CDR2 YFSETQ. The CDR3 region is CASSLLTGSRSYEQYF. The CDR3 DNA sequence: TGCGCCAGCAGCTTGCTAACAGGGTCCCGCTCCTACGAGCAGTACTTC.

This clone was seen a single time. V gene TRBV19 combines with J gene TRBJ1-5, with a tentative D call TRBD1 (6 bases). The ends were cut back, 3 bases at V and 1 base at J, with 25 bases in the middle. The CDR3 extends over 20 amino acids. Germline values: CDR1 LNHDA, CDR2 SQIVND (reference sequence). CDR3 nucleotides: TGTGCCAGTAGTATCCCCCCTAGGTTGGACCCTGACAGGAGCAATCAGCCCCAGCATTTT. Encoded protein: CASSIPPRLDPDRSNQPQHF.